This T cell receptor beta chain was observed in a study of cytomegalovirus exposure and HLA in healthy donors. Study-level background: Approximately 80 million unique TCRs from HLA-typed donors were held in an early data release. General study results and limits: Confirmation was obtained in vitro that a few CMV-associated chains are specific for CMV antigens. Some TCR beta chains (approximately 180 of them) were listed as cytomegalovirus-associated.

V was clipped by 3 bases and J by 1 base; unmatched bases: 4. The CDR3 totals 16 residues. In germline, CDR1 is SGHVS, CDR2 FNYEAQ. In the PCR, 60 Vbeta and 13 Jbeta primers were used. Assay: immunoSEQ multiplex PCR; the TCRdb copy retains only in-frame clones and omits some. Of over 150,000 clones listed, roughly 70% are singletons. Note on this clone: Its target is unknown.

The receptor was derived from a man aged 30 to 39 in good health and CMV-seronegative. The chain couples TRBV7-6 to TRBJ2-2, with 8 bases matching TRBD2. Sequences were obtained from PBMCs. The CDR3 DNA reads as TGTGCCAGCAGCTTTCGGCTAGCGGGGAACACCGGGGAGCTGTTTTTT. Translated: CASSFRLAGNTGELFF.